A few counts support the clone carrying this T cell receptor beta chain. MiXCR was run by TCRdb on the 5' RACE reads, yielding one entry per CDR3 protein. The sample records fewer than 40,000 distinct CDR3 sequences, about 8.6% being singletons. This specimen belongs to a study of chronic HIV infection and antiretroviral therapy. This TCR came from an adult who had HIV and had not received antiretroviral therapy, or was an uninfected healthy control (not recorded which). The sample comprised peripheral blood.

CDR3 amino acids: CASSQGWLAGDEQFF. CDR3 bases: TGCGCCAGCAGCCAAGGATGGCTAGCTGGGGATGAGCAGTTCTTC. The chain recombines TRBV4-3 with TRBJ2-1; the D gene is possibly TRBD2 (5 bases). CDR3 length equals 15 residues. CDR1 and CDR2 (germline): LGHNA, YSLEER. V was clipped by 1 base and J by 8 bases, with 15 bases between them.